The rows below give T cell receptor beta chains drawn from one sample of a study of T cell clonotyping in hematopoietic cell transplantation. TCRdb's table, derived via immunoSEQ multiplex PCR, lists solely in-frame clones and lacks some. The sample has about 36,000 clones, 95% seen once. The input for sequencing was peripheral blood mononuclear cells, taken before stem cell transplant. These receptors originate from a man aged 35-49 years with chronic myeloid leukemia. Some clones in this sample may be carry-over from other donors' samples. Both conserved end residues are part of each CDR3. Fields, in order: clone size, V gene, D gene, J gene, CDR3 protein, CDR3 DNA. D genes are given only for firm matches. Expanded clones get a size class; other rows say once, few or many, or leave the size out.

NA	TRBV6-5	TRBD1	TRBJ1-5	CASSYSGQGDQPQHF	TGTGCCAGCAGTTACTCGGGACAGGGAGATCAGCCCCAGCATTTT
NA	TRBV29-1	NA	TRBJ1-1	CSVGAGTEAFF	TGCAGCGTCGGGGCGGGCACTGAAGCTTTCTTT
once	TRBV6-6	NA	TRBJ2-7	CASTPPQGYEQYF	TGTGCCAGCACTCCCCCCCAGGGTTACGAGCAGTACTTC
NA	TRBV9	NA	TRBJ2-7	CASSAGISYEQYF	TGTGCCAGCAGCGCAGGTATCTCCTACGAGCAGTACTTC
NA	TRBV25-1	NA	TRBJ2-2	CASSETGGGMSGELFF	TGTGCCAGCAGTGAAACCGGGGGCGGAATGTCCGGGGAGCTGTTTTTT
NA	TRBV28	NA	TRBJ2-7	CASSPTGGTYEQYF	TGTGCCAGCAGCCCGACAGGAGGCACCTACGAGCAGTACTTC
once	TRBV30	NA	TRBJ1-4	CAWSLPTLTWNEKLFF	TGTGCCTGGAGTCTTCCTACCCTGACGTGGAATGAAAAACTGTTTTTT
NA	TRBV6-1	TRBD1	TRBJ1-1	CASSFQGAGTEAFF	TGTGCCAGCAGTTTCCAGGGGGCAGGGACTGAAGCTTTCTTT
few	TRBV19	TRBD1	TRBJ1-5	CASIPGTGGRGPQHF	TGTGCCAGTATACCCGGGACAGGGGGCCGAGGGCCCCAGCATTTT
NA	TRBV6-1	NA	TRBJ2-7	CASSGGSEIYEQYF	TGTGCCAGCAGTGGGGGCAGCGAAATATACGAGCAGTACTTC
NA	TRBV27	NA	TRBJ2-2	CASSGHRNTGELFF	TGTGCCAGCAGCGGACATAGGAACACCGGGGAGCTGTTTTTT
NA	TRBV6-5	NA	TRBJ1-4	CASSVDRPTNEKLFF	TGTGCCAGCAGCGTGGACCGACCAACTAATGAAAAACTGTTTTTT
once	TRBV10-3	TRBD1	TRBJ1-2	CATIRDRGSSDGYTF	TGTGCCACTATCCGGGACAGGGGATCCTCTGATGGCTACACCTTC
NA	TRBV28	TRBD1	TRBJ1-2	CASSFGQGGVGYTF	TGTGCCAGCAGTTTCGGACAGGGAGGGGTTGGCTACACCTTC
NA	TRBV27	NA	TRBJ2-7	CASSQNRENYEQYF	TGTGCCAGCAGTCAAAACCGGGAAAACTACGAGCAGTACTTC
NA	TRBV6-4	NA	TRBJ1-2	CASSDLDLGTFYGYTF	TGTGCCAGCAGTGACTTAGATTTGGGGACATTCTATGGCTACACCTTC
NA	TRBV5-4	TRBD2	TRBJ2-3	CASSPDLNREAQYF	TGTGCCAGCAGCCCGGACCTGAACCGGGAGGCGCAGTATTTT
NA	TRBV7-9	TRBD1	TRBJ1-5	CASSLAFGDRGDQPQHF	TGTGCCAGCAGCTTAGCGTTCGGAGACAGGGGAGACCAGCCCCAGCATTTT
NA	TRBV7-6	NA	TRBJ1-4	CASSLVDEKLFF	TGTGCCAGCAGCTTAGTAGATGAAAAACTGTTTTTT
NA	TRBV10-3	NA	TRBJ2-1	CAISESRRNEQFF	TGTGCCATCAGTGAGTCGCGACGCAATGAGCAGTTCTTC
NA	TRBV28	TRBD1	TRBJ1-5	CASLDRAGQPQHF	TGTGCCAGTTTGGACAGGGCTGGCCAGCCCCAGCATTTT
NA	TRBV9	NA	TRBJ1-2	CASSLQVAAGYTF	TGTGCCAGCAGCCTTCAGGTGGCCGCTGGCTACACCTTC
NA	TRBV28	TRBD1	TRBJ1-5	CASGPPGTGKDF	TGTGCCAGCGGTCCCCCAGGGACAGGGAAGGATTTT
NA	TRBV11-2	NA	TRBJ2-5	CASSPRGTQQETQYF	TGTGCCAGCAGCCCTCGGGGCACTCAGCAAGAGACCCAGTACTTC
NA	TRBV7-2	TRBD1	TRBJ1-1	CASSAQTGLEAFF	TGTGCCAGCAGCGCACAGACAGGGCTTGAAGCTTTCTTT
NA	TRBV28	TRBD1	TRBJ2-6	CASSGTGSSGANVLTF	TGTGCCAGCAGTGGGACAGGGAGCTCTGGGGCCAACGTCCTGACTTTC
few	TRBV11-3	TRBD1	TRBJ1-2	CASIEEKGGNGYTF	TGTGCCAGCATTGAGGAAAAAGGGGGCAATGGCTACACCTTC
NA	TRBV7-3	TRBD2	TRBJ2-3	CASSPGTSGILTDTQYF	TGTGCCAGCAGTCCCGGGACTAGCGGGATCCTCACAGATACGCAGTATTTT
NA	TRBV19	NA	TRBJ2-6	CASSISGSGANVLTF	TGTGCCAGTAGTATCTCGGGCTCTGGGGCCAACGTCCTGACTTTC
NA	TRBV6-1	NA	TRBJ1-6	CASSLRNSPLHF	TGTGCCAGCAGTCTAAGGAATTCACCCCTCCACTTT
NA	TRBV27	NA	TRBJ1-2	CASRARGGGYTF	TGTGCCAGCAGGGCTCGGGGGGGAGGCTACACCTTC
NA	TRBV4-3	NA	TRBJ1-5	CASSHGINQPQHF	TGCGCCAGCAGCCATGGGATCAATCAGCCCCAGCATTTT